This T cell receptor (beta chain) was captured by sequencing in a study of blood T cell repertoires in COVID-19. The overall study: Donors in the United States, Italy and Spain gave samples during acute or convalescent COVID-19. The cDNA or gDNA used as material had been derived from T cells, B-cell-depleted T cells, or PBMCs.

Germline loops: CDR1 SGHRS, CDR2 YFSETQ. V was shortened by 4 bases and J by 5 bases, with 12 bases between the two germline ends. The CDR3 extends over 13 amino acids. In the source study's methods: Reference gene primer amplification yielded estimated nucleated cell counts. Libraries were prepared by immunoSEQ multiplex PCR; TCRdb keeps only in-frame clonotypes and omits some of them. V and J calls and clone size are copied from that table; D and trimming were computed from the DNA. The sample shows under 250,000 clones, roughly 84% of them seen only once. Sequencing used peripheral blood. This chain links TRBV5-1 with TRBJ2-5; no definite D call. This sequence was found in a middle-aged woman who had recovered from COVID-19. CDR3 protein: CASSADDLETQYF. CDR3 nucleotide sequence: TGCGCCAGCAGCGCGGATGATCTGGAGACCCAGTACTTC.